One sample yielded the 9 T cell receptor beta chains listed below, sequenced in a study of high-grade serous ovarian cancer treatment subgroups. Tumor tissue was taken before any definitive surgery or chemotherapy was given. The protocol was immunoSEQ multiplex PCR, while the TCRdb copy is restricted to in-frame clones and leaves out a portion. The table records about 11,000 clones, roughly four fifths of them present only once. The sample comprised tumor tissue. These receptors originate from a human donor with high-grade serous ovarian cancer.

The CDR3: CASSARSGGDTGELFF. The DNA for the CDR3 is TGTGCCAGCAGCGCCCGCTCCGGAGGGGACACCGGGGAGCTGTTTTTT. The chain uses TRBV9 and TRBJ2-2; D is possibly TRBD2 (6 bases). This CDR3 has 16 residues. Germline loops: CDR1 SGDLS, CDR2 YYNGEE. V lost 3 bases and J lost 3, with 15 bases in between.

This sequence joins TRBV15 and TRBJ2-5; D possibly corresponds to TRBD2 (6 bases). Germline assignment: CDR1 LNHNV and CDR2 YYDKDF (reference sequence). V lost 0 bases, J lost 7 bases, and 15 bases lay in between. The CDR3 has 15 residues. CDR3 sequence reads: CATSRDEQRRGTQYF. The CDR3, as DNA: TGTGCCACCAGCAGAGATGAGCAGAGGCGGGGGACCCAGTACTTC.

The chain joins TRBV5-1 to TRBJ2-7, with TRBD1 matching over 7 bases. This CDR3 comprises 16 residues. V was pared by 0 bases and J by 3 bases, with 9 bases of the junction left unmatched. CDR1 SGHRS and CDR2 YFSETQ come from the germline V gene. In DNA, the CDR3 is TGCGCCAGCAGCTTGGACCTGGACAGGTCCGTCTACGAGCAGTACTTC. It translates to CASSLDLDRSVYEQYF.

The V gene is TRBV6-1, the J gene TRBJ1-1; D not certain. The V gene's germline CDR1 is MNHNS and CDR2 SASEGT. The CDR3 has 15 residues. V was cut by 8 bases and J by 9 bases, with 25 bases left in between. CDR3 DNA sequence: TGTGCCAGCGTGGATACTGGGTGGCAGGAGCATAAAGCTTTCTTT. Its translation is CASVDTGWQEHKAFF.

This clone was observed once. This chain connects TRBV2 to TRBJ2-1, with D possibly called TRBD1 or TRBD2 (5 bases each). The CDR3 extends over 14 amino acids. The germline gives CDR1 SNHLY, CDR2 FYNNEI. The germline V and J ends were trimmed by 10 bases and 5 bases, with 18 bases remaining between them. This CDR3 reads CAISRERRNNEQFF. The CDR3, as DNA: TGTGCCATCAGCAGGGAGAGAAGAAACAATGAGCAGTTCTTC.

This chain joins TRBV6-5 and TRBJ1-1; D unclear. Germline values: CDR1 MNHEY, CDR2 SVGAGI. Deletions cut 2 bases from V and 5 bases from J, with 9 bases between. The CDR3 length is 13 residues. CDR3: CASSYGGRTEAFF. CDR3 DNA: TGTGCCAGCAGTTACGGAGGGAGGACTGAAGCTTTCTTT.

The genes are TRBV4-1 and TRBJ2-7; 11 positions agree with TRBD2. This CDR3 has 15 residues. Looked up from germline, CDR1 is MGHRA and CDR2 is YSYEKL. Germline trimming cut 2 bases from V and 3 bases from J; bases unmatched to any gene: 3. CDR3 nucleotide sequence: TGCGCCAGCAGCCAACTAGCGGGGGGCTACTACGAGCAGTACTTC. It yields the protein CASSQLAGGYYEQYF.

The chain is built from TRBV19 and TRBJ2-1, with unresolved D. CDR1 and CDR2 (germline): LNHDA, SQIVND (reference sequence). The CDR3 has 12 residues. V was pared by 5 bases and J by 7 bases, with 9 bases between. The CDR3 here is CASSFPLNEQFF. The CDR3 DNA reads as TGTGCCAGTAGTTTTCCTCTAAATGAGCAGTTCTTC.

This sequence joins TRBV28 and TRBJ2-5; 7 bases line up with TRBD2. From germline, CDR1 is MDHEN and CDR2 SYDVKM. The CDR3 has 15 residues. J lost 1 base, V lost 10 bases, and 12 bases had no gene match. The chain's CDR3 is CATEEAGLLQETQYF. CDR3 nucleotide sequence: TGTGCCACCGAGGAAGCGGGACTACTCCAAGAGACCCAGTACTTC.